The 10 T cell receptor beta chains reported below all come from one sample, sequenced in a study of cytomegalovirus exposure and HLA in healthy donors. PCR employed 60 Vbeta and 13 Jbeta primers. TCRdb's table, derived via immunoSEQ multiplex PCR, lists solely in-frame clones and lacks some. The sample holds some 80,000 clones; less than 80% are singletons and the top ten take 13%. Sample: PBMCs. These receptors were collected from a human donor in good health.

The chain employs TRBV5-4 and TRBJ1-1; D gene unclear. The germline gives CDR1 SGHNT, CDR2 YYREEE (reference sequence). The CDR3 loop spans 13 amino acids. Trimming took off 2 bases at V and 0 bases at J, with 5 bases between the two ends. The CDR3 DNA follows: TGTGCCAGCAGCTTCGACATGAACACTGAAGCTTTCTTT. Amino acid sequence: CASSFDMNTEAFF. The whole variable domain, filled in from reference TRBV5-4 and TRBJ1-1, reads ETGVTQSPTHLIKTRGQQVTLRCSSQSGHNTVSWYQQALGQGPQFIFQYYREEENGRGNFPPRFSGLQFPNYSSELNVNALELDDSALYLCASSFDMNTEAFFGQGTRLTVV.

This clone was picked up a small number of times. This sequence joins TRBV7-9 and TRBJ1-1; 8 bases align to TRBD1. Germline CDR1 and CDR2: SEHNR and FQNEAQ (reference sequence). V shed 1 base and J 5 bases; nucleotides not matched to a gene: 6. The CDR3 runs 15 residues. The CDR3 spells CASSLGQGARTEAFF. CDR3 nucleotide sequence: TGTGCCAGCAGCTTAGGGCAGGGGGCTCGGACTGAAGCTTTCTTT.

This clone has only one observation. V usage is TRBV4-3 and J usage is TRBJ1-4; the D gene is possibly TRBD1 (6 bases). CDR3 length equals 16 residues. V lost 4 bases, J lost 5 bases, and 17 bases lay in between. Germline V gives CDR1 LGHNA, CDR2 YSLEER. The CDR3 sequence: CASSPETGPINEKLFF. CDR3 DNA sequence: TGCGCCAGCAGCCCCGAAACAGGGCCGATCAATGAAAAACTGTTTTTT.

V is TRBV25-1 and J is TRBJ2-6; D is perhaps TRBD2 (6 bases). The length of the CDR3 is 15 residues. The ends were cut back, 5 bases at V and 5 bases at J, with 13 bases in the middle. The germline V gene encodes CDR1 MGHDK and CDR2 SYGVNS. CDR3 nucleotide sequence: TGTGCCAGCAGTCCCCAGGGAGGTAGGGCCAACGTCCTGACTTTC. Translating gives CASSPQGGRANVLTF.

The CDR3 bases are TGTGCCACCAGCAGAGGGGACAAGGACACAGATACGCAGTATTTT. Amino acids: CATSRGDKDTDTQYF. The V call is TRBV15, the J call TRBJ2-3; a weak D match, TRBD1 (6 bases). The length of the CDR3 is 15 residues. V was trimmed by 1 base and J by 2 bases, leaving 10 bases between them. Germline lookup yields CDR1 LNHNV and CDR2 YYDKDF (reference sequence).

The CDR3 reads CASSDWVGTGVSELFF. CDR3 DNA: TGTGCCAGCAGTGATTGGGTGGGGACAGGGGTCAGTGAGCTGTTTTTT. V and J are TRBV25-1 and TRBJ2-2, with 10 bases fitting TRBD1. This CDR3 is built from 16 residues. Unmatched junction bases numbered 12, after V lost 3 bases and J lost 11 bases. Per germline, CDR1 MGHDK and CDR2 SYGVNS.

This rearrangement joins TRBV27 to TRBJ2-7, with 10 bases matching TRBD2. V shed 5 bases, J shed 4 bases, and the junction held 5 bases outside the gene matches. Germline V gene lookup returns CDR1 MNHEY and CDR2 SMNVEV (reference sequence). CDR3 length: 14 residues. CDR3 region: CASSVNSGGYEQYF. The DNA for the CDR3 is TGTGCCAGCAGTGTTAATAGCGGGGGGTACGAGCAGTACTTC.

By frequency in the sample, this clone is medium-sized. The chain is built from TRBV5-6 and TRBJ1-1, with a tentative D call TRBD1 (5 bases). The V gene lost 3 bases and the J gene lost 4 bases, with 10 bases spanning the gap. The CDR3 totals 13 residues. CDR1 and CDR2 (germline): SGHDT, YYEEEE. CDR3 bases: TGTGCCAGCAGCTCCTCGGGGGGCACTGAAGCTTTCTTT. Amino acid sequence: CASSSSGGTEAFF.

The CDR3 DNA reads TGTGCCAGCAGCTTAGGACTAGCGGGAACAGATACGCAGTATTTT. It specifies CASSLGLAGTDTQYF. The chain recombines TRBV7-2 with TRBJ2-3; 11 bases match TRBD2. V was clipped by 1 base and J by 3 bases; unmatched bases: 0. CDR1 and CDR2 (germline): SGHTA, FQGNSA. The CDR3 runs to 15 residues.

The chain has TRBV15 and TRBJ2-7; possible D gene TRBD2, 5 bases. CDR1 is LNHNV and CDR2 is YYDKDF in the germline V gene (reference sequence). The CDR3 is 15 residues long. Between the trimmed V and J ends, which lost 0 bases and 4 bases, there was a span of 13 bases. Here the CDR3 reads CATSRDLDSYYEQYF. CDR3 DNA: TGTGCCACCAGCAGAGATCTGGACTCATATTACGAGCAGTACTTC.